The clone carrying this T cell receptor (beta chain) was recorded at least ten times. In TCRdb, the reads were re-called with MiXCR into one record per CDR3 protein. The sample consists of under 250,000 distinct CDR3 sequences, around an eighth of them appearing once. V gave up 5 bases and J gave up 4 bases; unmatched junction bases: 8. The germline CDR1 and CDR2 sequences are SGHTA and FQGNSA. This CDR3 spans 15 amino acids. The data originate from a study of T cell repertoires in cytomegalovirus infection. At the level of the study: Public TCR beta signature analysis indicated the presence of both CMV infection and matching HLA type.

The clonotype was recovered from a human donor in good health (CMV status not recorded). Some clones in this sample may be carry-over from other donors' samples. This chain connects TRBV7-2 to TRBJ2-3, with 8 bases matching TRBD2. Sequencing was done on a sample of PBMCs. Here the CDR3 reads CASSPTGLVPDTQYF. In DNA form, the CDR3 reads TGTGCCAGCAGCCCGACGGGACTAGTGCCAGATACGCAGTATTTT.